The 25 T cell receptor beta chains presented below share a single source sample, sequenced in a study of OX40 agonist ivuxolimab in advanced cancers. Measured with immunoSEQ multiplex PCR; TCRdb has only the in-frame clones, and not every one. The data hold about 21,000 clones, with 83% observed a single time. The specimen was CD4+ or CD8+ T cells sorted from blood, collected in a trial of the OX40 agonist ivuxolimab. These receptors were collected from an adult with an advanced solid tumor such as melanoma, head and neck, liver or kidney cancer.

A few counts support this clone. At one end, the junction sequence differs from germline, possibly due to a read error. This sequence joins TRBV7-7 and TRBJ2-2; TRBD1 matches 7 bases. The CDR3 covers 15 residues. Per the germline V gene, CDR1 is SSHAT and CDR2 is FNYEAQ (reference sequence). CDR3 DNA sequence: TGTGCTAGCAGCTTGGGACAGTTAAACACCGGGGAGCTGTTTTTT. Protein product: CASSLGQLNTGELFF.

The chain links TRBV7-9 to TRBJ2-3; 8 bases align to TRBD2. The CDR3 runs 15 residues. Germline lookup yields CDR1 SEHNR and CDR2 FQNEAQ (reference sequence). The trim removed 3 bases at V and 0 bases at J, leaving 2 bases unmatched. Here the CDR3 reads CASSFLAGSTDTQYF. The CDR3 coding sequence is TGTGCCAGCAGCTTCCTAGCGGGTAGCACAGATACGCAGTATTTT.

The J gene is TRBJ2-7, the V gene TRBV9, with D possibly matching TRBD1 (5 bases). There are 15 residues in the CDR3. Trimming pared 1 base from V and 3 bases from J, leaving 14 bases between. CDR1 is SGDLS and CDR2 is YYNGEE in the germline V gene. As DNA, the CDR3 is TGTGCCAGCAGCGTATACGATGGCAGGGTCTACGAGCAGTACTTC. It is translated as CASSVYDGRVYEQYF.

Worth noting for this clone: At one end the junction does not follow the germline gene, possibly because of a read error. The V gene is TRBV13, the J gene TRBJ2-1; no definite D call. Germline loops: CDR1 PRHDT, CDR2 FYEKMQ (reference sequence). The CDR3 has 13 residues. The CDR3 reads CASSLVGYSEQFF. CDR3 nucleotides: TGTGCCAGCAGCTTAGTGGGATACAGTGAGCAGTTCTTC.

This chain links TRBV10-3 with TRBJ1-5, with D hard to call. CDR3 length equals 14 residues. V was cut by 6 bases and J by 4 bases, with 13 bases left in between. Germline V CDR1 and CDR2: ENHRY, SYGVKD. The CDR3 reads CAISSGEPNQPQHF. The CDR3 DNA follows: TGTGCCATCAGCTCCGGGGAACCTAATCAGCCCCAGCATTTT.

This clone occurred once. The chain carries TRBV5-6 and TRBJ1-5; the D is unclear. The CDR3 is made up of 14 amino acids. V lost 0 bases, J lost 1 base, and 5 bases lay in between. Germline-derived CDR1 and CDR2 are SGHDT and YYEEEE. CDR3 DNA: TGTGCCAGCAGCTTGGAATCCAGCAATCAGCCCCAGCATTTT. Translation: CASSLESSNQPQHF.

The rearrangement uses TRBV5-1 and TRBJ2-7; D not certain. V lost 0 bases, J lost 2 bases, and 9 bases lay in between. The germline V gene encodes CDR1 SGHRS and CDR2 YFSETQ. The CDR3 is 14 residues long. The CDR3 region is CASSLEPTPYEQYF. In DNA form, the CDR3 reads TGCGCCAGCAGCTTGGAACCCACCCCCTACGAGCAGTACTTC.

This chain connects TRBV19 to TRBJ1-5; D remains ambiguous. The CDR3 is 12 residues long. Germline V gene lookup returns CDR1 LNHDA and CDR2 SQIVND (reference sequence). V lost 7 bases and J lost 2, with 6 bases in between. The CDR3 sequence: CASTQGNQPQHF. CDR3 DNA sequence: TGTGCCAGTACTCAGGGCAATCAGCCCCAGCATTTT.

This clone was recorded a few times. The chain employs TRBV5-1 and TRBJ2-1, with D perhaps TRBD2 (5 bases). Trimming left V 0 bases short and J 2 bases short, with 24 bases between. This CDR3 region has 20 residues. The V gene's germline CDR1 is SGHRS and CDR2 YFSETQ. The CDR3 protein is CASSLENSWEIRNAYNEQFF. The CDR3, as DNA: TGCGCCAGCAGCTTGGAAAATTCGTGGGAGATTAGAAATGCCTACAATGAGCAGTTCTTC.

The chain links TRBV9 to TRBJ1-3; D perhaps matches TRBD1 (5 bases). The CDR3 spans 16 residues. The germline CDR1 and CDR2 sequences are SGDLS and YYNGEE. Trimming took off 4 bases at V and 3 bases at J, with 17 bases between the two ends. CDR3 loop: CASSLRTHASGNTIYF. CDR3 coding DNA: TGTGCCAGCAGCTTACGGACACACGCAAGTGGAAACACCATATATTTT.

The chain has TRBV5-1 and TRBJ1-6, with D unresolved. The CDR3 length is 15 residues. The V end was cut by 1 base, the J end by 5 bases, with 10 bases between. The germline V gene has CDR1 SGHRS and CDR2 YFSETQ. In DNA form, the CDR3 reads TGCGCCAGCAGCTTGTTCTCTGGGGATAATTCACCCCTCCACTTT. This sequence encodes CASSLFSGDNSPLHF. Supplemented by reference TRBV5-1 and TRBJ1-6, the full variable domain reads KAGVTQTPRYLIKTRGQQVTLSCSPISGHRSVSWYQQTPGQGLQFLFEYFSETQRNKGNFPGRFSGRQFSNSRSEMNVSTLELGDSALYLCASSLFSGDNSPLHFGNGTRLTVT.

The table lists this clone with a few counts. CDR3 region: CASSHNGAGVTGELFF. The CDR3 DNA reads as TGTGCCAGCAGTCACAATGGGGCGGGAGTTACCGGGGAGCTGTTTTTT. V is TRBV27 and J is TRBJ2-2; TRBD2 matches 7 bases. V was clipped by 5 bases and J by 5 bases; unmatched bases: 11. This CDR3 is built from 16 residues. CDR1 is MNHEY and CDR2 is SMNVEV in the germline V gene (reference sequence).

Here the CDR3 reads CAIRAGVADTQYF. CDR3 coding DNA: TGTGCCATCAGGGCGGGAGTTGCGGATACGCAGTATTTT. The V gene is TRBV10-3, the J gene TRBJ2-3, with TRBD2 matching over 7 bases. The V and J ends lost 6 bases and 6 bases, in that order; junction bases with no gene match: 6. This CDR3 contains 13 residues. Per the germline V gene, CDR1 is ENHRY and CDR2 is SYGVKD.

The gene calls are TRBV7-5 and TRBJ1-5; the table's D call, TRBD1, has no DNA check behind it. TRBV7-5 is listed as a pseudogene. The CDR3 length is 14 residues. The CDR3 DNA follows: TGTGCCAGAAGCGTGGACAGGGATGGACAGCCCCAGCATTTT. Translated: CARSVDRDGQPQHF.

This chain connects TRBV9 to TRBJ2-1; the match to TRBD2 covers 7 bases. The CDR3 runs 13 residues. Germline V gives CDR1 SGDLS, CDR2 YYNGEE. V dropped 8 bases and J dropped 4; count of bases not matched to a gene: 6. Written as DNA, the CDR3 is TGTGCCAGTGGCCTAGCGGAATACAATGAGCAGTTCTTC. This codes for CASGLAEYNEQFF.

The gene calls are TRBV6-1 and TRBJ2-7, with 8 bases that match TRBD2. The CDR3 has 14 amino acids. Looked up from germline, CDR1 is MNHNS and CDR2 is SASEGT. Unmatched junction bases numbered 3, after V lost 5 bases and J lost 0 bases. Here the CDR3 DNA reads TGTGCCAGCAGTCGGGAGGGCCTCTCCTACGAGCAGTACTTC. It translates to CASSREGLSYEQYF.

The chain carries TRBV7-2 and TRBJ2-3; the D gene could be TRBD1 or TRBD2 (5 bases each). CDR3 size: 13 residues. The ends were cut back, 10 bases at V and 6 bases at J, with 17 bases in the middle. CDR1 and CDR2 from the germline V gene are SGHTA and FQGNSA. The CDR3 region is CATEGRMWDTQYF. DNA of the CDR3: TGTGCCACCGAGGGGCGAATGTGGGATACGCAGTATTTT.

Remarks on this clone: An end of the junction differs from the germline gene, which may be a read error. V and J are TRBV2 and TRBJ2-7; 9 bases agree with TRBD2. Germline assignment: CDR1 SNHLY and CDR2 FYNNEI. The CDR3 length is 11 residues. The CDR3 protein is CAGGGTYEQYF. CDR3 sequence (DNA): TGCGCGGGAGGGGGAACCTACGAGCAGTACTTC. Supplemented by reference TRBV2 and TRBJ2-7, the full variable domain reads EPEVTQTPSHQVTQMGQEVILRCVPISNHLYFYWYRQILGQKVEFLVSFYNNEISEKSEIFDDQFSVERPDGSNFTLKIRSTKLEDSAMYFCAGGGTYEQYFGPGTRLTVT.

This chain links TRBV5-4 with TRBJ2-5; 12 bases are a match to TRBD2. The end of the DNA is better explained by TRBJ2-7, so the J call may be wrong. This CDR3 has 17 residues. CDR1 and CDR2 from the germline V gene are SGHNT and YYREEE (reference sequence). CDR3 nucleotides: TGTGCCAGCAGCTTTACTAGCGGGGGGACACCCTCCTACGAGCAGTACTTC. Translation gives CASSFTSGGTPSYEQYF.

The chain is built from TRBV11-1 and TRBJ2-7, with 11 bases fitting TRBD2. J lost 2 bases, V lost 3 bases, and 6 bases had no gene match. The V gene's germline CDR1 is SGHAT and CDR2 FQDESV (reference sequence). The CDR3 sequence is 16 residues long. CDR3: CASSFASGRTTYEQYF. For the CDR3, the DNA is TGTGCCAGCAGCTTTGCTAGCGGGAGGACAACCTACGAGCAGTACTTC.

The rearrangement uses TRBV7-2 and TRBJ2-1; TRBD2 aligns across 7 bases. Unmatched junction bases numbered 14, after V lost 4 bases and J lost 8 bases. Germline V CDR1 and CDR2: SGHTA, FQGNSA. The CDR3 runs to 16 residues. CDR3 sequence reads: CASSSWAGGSGDEQFF. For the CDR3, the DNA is TGTGCCAGCAGCTCTTGGGCTGGCGGGAGTGGGGATGAGCAGTTCTTC.

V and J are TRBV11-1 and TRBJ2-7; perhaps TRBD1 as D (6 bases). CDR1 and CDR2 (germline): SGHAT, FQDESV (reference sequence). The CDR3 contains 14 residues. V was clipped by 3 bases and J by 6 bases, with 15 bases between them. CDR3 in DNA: TGTGCCAGCAGCTTTAGGGGCAGGGGAGCCGAGCAGTACTTC. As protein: CASSFRGRGAEQYF.

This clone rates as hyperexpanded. The CDR3 DNA follows: TGTGCCAGCTCACCGACGGTGAACACTGAAGCTTTCTTT. The encoded protein is CASSPTVNTEAFF. V and J are TRBV18 and TRBJ1-1; D gene uncertain. V was cut by 3 bases and J by 0 bases, with 5 bases left in between. Per germline, CDR1 KGHSH and CDR2 LQKENI. The CDR3 spans 13 residues. The full variable domain, rest sourced from reference TRBV18 and TRBJ1-1, is NAGVMQNPRHLVRRRGQEARLRCSPMKGHSHVYWYRQLPEEGLKFMVYLQKENIIDESGMPKERFSAEFPKEGPSILRIQQVVRGDSAAYFCASSPTVNTEAFFGQGTRLTVV.

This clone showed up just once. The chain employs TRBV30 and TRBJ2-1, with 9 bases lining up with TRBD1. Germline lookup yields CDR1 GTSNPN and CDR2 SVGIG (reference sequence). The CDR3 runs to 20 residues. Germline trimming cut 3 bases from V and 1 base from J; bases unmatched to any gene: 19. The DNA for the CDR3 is TGTGCCTGGAGCGGATTAGGGGGACAGGGAATTCTGGGATCCTACAATGAGCAGTTCTTC. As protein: CAWSGLGGQGILGSYNEQFF.

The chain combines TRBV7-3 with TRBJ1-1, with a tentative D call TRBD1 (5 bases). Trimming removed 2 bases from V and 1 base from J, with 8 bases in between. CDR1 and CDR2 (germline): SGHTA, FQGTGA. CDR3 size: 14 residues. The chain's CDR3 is CASSLGAANTEAFF. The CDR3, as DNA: TGTGCCAGCAGCTTAGGGGCAGCGAACACTGAAGCTTTCTTT.